The entry below describes one T cell receptor beta chain. The antigen is undetermined. The germline gives CDR1 SGHVS, CDR2 FQNEAQ. The CDR3 is 14 amino acids. The V end lost 4 bases, the J end lost 4 bases, and 14 bases lay between the germline ends. This sample was included in a study of PD-L1 blockade in urothelial cancer. Study-level background: In the patient group, about 85% of the roughly 29 were males with bladder-origin urothelial cancer. Blood samples had a median of approximately 150,000 T cells. Study conclusions and caveats: Blood clones associated with the tumor expanded more at 3 weeks in durable-benefit patients.

Using immunoSEQ multiplex PCR, the repertoire was profiled, and TCRdb retains in-frame clones only, with some absent. The data hold tens of thousands of clones, with about 90% observed a single time. Time point in this sample: peripheral blood 6 weeks after treatment start. The receptor comes from a man between 60 and 75 years old with urothelial cancer. Sequenced material: PBMCs, taken around atezolizumab (anti-PD-L1) treatment. J is TRBJ2-7 and V is TRBV7-8; D is perhaps TRBD2 (5 bases). CDR3 residues: CASSSTRVGYEQYF. In DNA, the CDR3 is TGTGCCAGCAGCTCAACTAGGGTGGGATACGAGCAGTACTTC.